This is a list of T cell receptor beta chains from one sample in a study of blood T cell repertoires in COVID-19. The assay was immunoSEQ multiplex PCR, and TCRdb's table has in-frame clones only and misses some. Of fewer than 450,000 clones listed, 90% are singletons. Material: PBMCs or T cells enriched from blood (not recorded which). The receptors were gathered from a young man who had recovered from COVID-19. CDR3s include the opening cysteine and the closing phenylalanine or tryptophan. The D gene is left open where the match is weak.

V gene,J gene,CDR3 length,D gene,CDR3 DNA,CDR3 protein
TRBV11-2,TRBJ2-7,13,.,TGTGCCAGCAGCCCGGGACACACGAGCGAGCAGTACTTC,CASSPGHTSEQYF
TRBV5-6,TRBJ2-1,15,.,TGTGCCAGCAGCGACTACGAGCGGTTGAACAATGAGCAGTTCTTC,CASSDYERLNNEQFF
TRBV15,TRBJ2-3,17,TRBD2,TGTGCCACCAGCAGAGATCGGGGACTAGCGGGAGTAGGTACGCAGTATTTT,CATSRDRGLAGVGTQYF
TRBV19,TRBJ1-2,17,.,TGTGCCAGTAGTATTTTAGCTATGGGTCCTAAATCCTATGGCTACACCTTC,CASSILAMGPKSYGYTF
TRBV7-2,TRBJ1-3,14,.,TGTGCCAGCAGCGCAGTCGGGGCTGGAAACACCATATATTTT,CASSAVGAGNTIYF
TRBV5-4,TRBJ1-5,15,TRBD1,TGTGCCAGCAGCTTGGATGGACAGGGCGGTCAGCCCCAGCATTTT,CASSLDGQGGQPQHF
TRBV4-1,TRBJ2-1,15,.,TGCGCCAGCAGCCCTTACGCGGCAGAGTACAATGAGCAGTTCTTC,CASSPYAAEYNEQFF
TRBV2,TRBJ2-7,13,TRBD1,TGTGCCAGCAGGGACAGGAGCTCCTACGAGCAGTACTTC,CASRDRSSYEQYF
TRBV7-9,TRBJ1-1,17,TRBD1,TGTGCCAGCAGCTTAGAGGGAGGGGACAGGGCCCGAACTGAAGCTTTCTTT,CASSLEGGDRARTEAFF
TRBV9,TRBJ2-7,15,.,TGTGCCAGCAGCGTAACGACAGGAAGTGTCTACGAGCAGTACTTC,CASSVTTGSVYEQYF
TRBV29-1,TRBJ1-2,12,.,TGCAGCGTTGAGGGGCGTTCAGATGGCTACACCTTC,CSVEGRSDGYTF
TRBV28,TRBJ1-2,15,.,TGTGCCAGCAGTATTCACCCCGGACAGATCTATGGCTACACCTTC,CASSIHPGQIYGYTF
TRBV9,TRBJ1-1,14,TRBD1,TGTGCCAGCAGCCCGGGACAGTTTAACACTGAAGCTTTCTTT,CASSPGQFNTEAFF
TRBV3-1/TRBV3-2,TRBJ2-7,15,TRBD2,TGTGCCAGCAGCCTTGGGACTAGCGGGGGTTACGAGCAGTACTTC,CASSLGTSGGYEQYF
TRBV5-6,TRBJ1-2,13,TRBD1,TGTGCCAGCAGCTTTTCAGGGGGCGGCGGCTACACCTTC,CASSFSGGGGYTF
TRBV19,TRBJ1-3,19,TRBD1,TGTGCCAGTAGTATCGTTTTCGGACAGGGTGTCTTCTCTGGAAACACCATATATTTT,CASSIVFGQGVFSGNTIYF
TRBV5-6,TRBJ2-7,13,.,TGTGCCAGCAGCCCGGACATTCCCTACGAGCAGTACTTC,CASSPDIPYEQYF
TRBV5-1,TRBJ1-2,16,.,TGCGCCAGCAGCTCTGGAGGGTCCCAAGACATGTATGGCTACACCTTC,CASSSGGSQDMYGYTF
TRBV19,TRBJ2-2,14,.,TGTGCCAGTAGTAACCAGGGAAGCACCGGGGAGCTGTTTTTT,CASSNQGSTGELFF
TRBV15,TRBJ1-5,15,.,TGTGCCACCAGCAGGGACCGGGGGAGCAATCAGCCCCAGCATTTT,CATSRDRGSNQPQHF
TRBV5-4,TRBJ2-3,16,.,TGTGCCAGCAGCCTAGGAAGCGGGACAAGCACAGATACGCAGTATTTT,CASSLGSGTSTDTQYF
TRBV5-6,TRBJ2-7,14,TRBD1,TGTGCCAGCACCGGGACAGGGCTATCCTCCGAGCAGTACTTC,CASTGTGLSSEQYF
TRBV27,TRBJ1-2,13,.,TGTGCCAGCAGTCCCGTAGGGGGTCTTGGCTACACCTTC,CASSPVGGLGYTF
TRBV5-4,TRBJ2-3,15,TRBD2,TGTGCCACCGGGACTAGCGGGGGGGTTTCAGATACGCAGTATTTT,CATGTSGGVSDTQYF
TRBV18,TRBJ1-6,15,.,TGTGCCAGCTCACCGGGCGACACGGATAATTCACTCCTCCACTTT,CASSPGDTDNSLLHF
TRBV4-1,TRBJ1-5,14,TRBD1,TGCGCCAGCAGCCCTGGATACAGGGGACAGCCCCAGCATTTT,CASSPGYRGQPQHF
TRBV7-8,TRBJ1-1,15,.,TGTGCCAGCAGCCCAGGAAGAATACCAAACACTGAAGCTTTCTTT,CASSPGRIPNTEAFF
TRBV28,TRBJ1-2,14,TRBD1,TGTGCCAGCAGTCCTAACCGGGACAGCTATGGCTACACCTTC,CASSPNRDSYGYTF
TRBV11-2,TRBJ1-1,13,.,TGTGCCAGCCGAGGCAGTCAGAACACTGAAGCTTTCTTT,CASRGSQNTEAFF
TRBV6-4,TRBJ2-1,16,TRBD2,TGTGCCAGCATCTACGGGACTAGCGGGGGAGTCGATGAGCAGTTCTTC,CASIYGTSGGVDEQFF
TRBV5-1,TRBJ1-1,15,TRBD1,TGCGCCAGCAGCTCGACCGGGACAGGGGACACTGAAGCTTTCTTT,CASSSTGTGDTEAFF
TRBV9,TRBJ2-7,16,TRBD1,TGTGCCAGCAGCCGGAATTCCGGGACAGGGGGCGACGAGCAGTACTTC,CASSRNSGTGGDEQYF
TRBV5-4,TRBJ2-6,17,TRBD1,TGTGCCAGCAGCTTGAGGACAGGGTCATATGGGGCCAACGTCCTGACTTTC,CASSLRTGSYGANVLTF
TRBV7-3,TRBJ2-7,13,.,TGTGCCAGCAGCTTAATTCAGGGTTACGAGCAGTACTTC,CASSLIQGYEQYF
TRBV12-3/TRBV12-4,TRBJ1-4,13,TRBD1,TGTGCCAGCAGTCGGGGACAGCGTGAAAAACTGTTTTTT,CASSRGQREKLFF
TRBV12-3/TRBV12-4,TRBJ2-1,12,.,TGTGCCAGCAGTCTCGGTAGCTATGAGCAGTTCTTC,CASSLGSYEQFF
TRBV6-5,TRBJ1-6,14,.,TGTGCCAGAGGATCTAGGGGAGGCAATTCACCCCTCCACTTT,CARGSRGGNSPLHF
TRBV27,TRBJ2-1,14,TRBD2,TGTGCCAGCAGTTCACTAGCGGGAAGCAATGAGCAGTTCTTC,CASSSLAGSNEQFF
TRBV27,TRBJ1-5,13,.,TGTGCCAGCAGCGGGACACCCAATCAGCCCCAGCATTTT,CASSGTPNQPQHF